These 9 T cell receptor beta chains were sequenced from one sample in a study of T cells in Graves' hyperthyroidism and ophthalmopathy. Amplified TCR beta CDR3 regions derived from RNA transcripts. HTBI primers were employed in a first-round RT-PCR of the TCR CDR3. TCRdb called the multiplex PCR reads again in MiXCR, with one record for every CDR3 protein. The data contain tens of thousands of distinct CDR3 sequences, roughly half of them singletons. Sample: blood. Receptors originate from a woman between 50 and 59 years old with Graves' ophthalmopathy.

The V gene is TRBV19, the J gene TRBJ2-7; D gene unclear. The CDR3 covers 14 residues. Trimming cost V 5 bases and J 6 bases, with 17 bases left between them. Germline assignment: CDR1 LNHDA and CDR2 SQIVND (reference sequence). Here the CDR3 DNA reads TGTGCCAGTAGTTCCTCCGGCCCCCTGCGCGAGCAGTACTTC. Amino acids: CASSSSGPLREQYF.

There are many counts of this clonotype. The genes are TRBV12-3 or TRBV12-4 and TRBJ1-1, with D perhaps TRBD1 (6 bases). The ends were cut back, 5 bases at V and 5 bases at J, with 15 bases in the middle. CDR3 size: 14 residues. In DNA, the CDR3 is TGTGCCAGCAGTGCAGGACAGCCCGGGACTGAAGCTTTCTTT. Encoded protein: CASSAGQPGTEAFF.

The CDR3 nucleotides read TGTGCCACCAGTGATCTGGCGGGAGGATCCTACGAGCAGTACTTC. Its protein product is CATSDLAGGSYEQYF. The rearrangement uses TRBV24-1 and TRBJ2-7; the match to TRBD2 covers 8 bases. The CDR3 has 15 amino acids. Germline CDR1 reads KGHDR; CDR2 reads SFDVKD. The V segment lost 3 bases and the J segment 1 base; nucleotides outside the gene matches: 4.

The sample holds many counts of this clonotype. CDR3 bases: TGTGCCAGCAGCGTAGAACAGGCGGGAGGGAACACCGGGGAGCTGTTTTTT. Translation: CASSVEQAGGNTGELFF. This rearrangement joins TRBV9 to TRBJ2-2; 8 bases align to TRBD2. Germline V gives CDR1 SGDLS, CDR2 YYNGEE. After removal of 0 bases from V and 1 base from J, the junction contained 5 bases not matched to a gene. This CDR3 comprises 17 residues.

The rearrangement joins TRBV7-8 to TRBJ2-7; 11 bases fit TRBD2. Germline trimming cut 0 bases from V and 0 bases from J; bases unmatched to any gene: 7. The CDR3 runs to 18 residues. Germline V gene lookup returns CDR1 SGHVS and CDR2 FQNEAQ. The CDR3 DNA follows: TGTGCCAGCAGCTTAGCAGGGGCTAGCGGGGGGTACTCCTACGAGCAGTACTTC. Residues: CASSLAGASGGYSYEQYF.

This clonotype occurred many times. V is TRBV29-1 and J is TRBJ1-1, with D possibly matching TRBD1 (5 bases). The germline V and J ends were trimmed by 3 bases and 3 bases, with 8 bases remaining between them. CDR1 SQVTM and CDR2 ANQGSEA come from the germline V gene. The CDR3 loop spans 12 amino acids. As DNA, the CDR3 is TGCAGCGTTGAGCGGGGGTACACTGAAGCTTTCTTT. It translates to CSVERGYTEAFF.

The J gene is TRBJ2-3, the V gene TRBV7-8, with 7 positions matching TRBD1. With V trimmed by 0 bases and J by 2 bases, 2 bases remained unmatched. Germline V lookup: CDR1 SGHVS, CDR2 FQNEAQ. The CDR3 length is 15 residues. The CDR3 reads CASSLAGTDTDTQYF. The CDR3 DNA sequence: TGTGCCAGCAGCTTAGCAGGGACAGACACAGATACGCAGTATTTT.

The gene calls are TRBV20-1 and TRBJ2-4; no firm D call. Germline V gene lookup returns CDR1 DFQATT and CDR2 SNEGSKA (reference sequence). Trimming pared 3 bases from V and 2 bases from J, leaving 8 bases between. This CDR3 is built from 13 residues. CDR3 in DNA: TGCAGTGCTAGTGGCGGATCCAAAAACATTCAGTACTTC. Protein sequence: CSASGGSKNIQYF.

This clonotype was detected ten times or more. CDR3 in DNA: TGCAGTGCTAGAGTCCTAGCGGATTCACCCCTCCACTTT. This translates into CSARVLADSPLHF. This chain joins TRBV20-1 and TRBJ1-6; unclear D gene. CDR1 DFQATT and CDR2 SNEGSKA come from the germline V gene (reference sequence). Trimming took 1 base from V and 8 from J, leaving 9 bases between them. This CDR3 has 13 residues.